This paragraph reports one TCR beta chain. Its antigen is unknown. CDR3 size: 15 residues. V was shortened by 2 bases and J by 4 bases, with 12 bases between the two germline ends. Germline lookup yields CDR1 MDHEN and CDR2 SYDVKM. The sample comes from a study of T cells in Graves' hyperthyroidism and ophthalmopathy. Study results and limitations: Ophthalmopathy was identified by the model a median roughly six months ahead of onset.

Diagnoses were established using clinical symptoms, serum thyroxine and TRAb, thyroid ultrasound and orbital computed tomography. When hyperthyroidism was first diagnosed, the blood sample was taken, preceding any ophthalmopathy symptoms. This sample holds PBMCs from about 10 ml fresh peripheral blood. Researchers amplified the TCR beta CDR3 regions from RNA transcripts. HTBI primers were the set used in a first-round RT-PCR of the TCR CDR3. TCRdb independently ran MiXCR on the multiplex PCR reads; one entry per CDR3 protein. The table includes a few hundred thousand distinct CDR3 sequences, 13% to 15% detected once.

J is TRBJ2-1 and V is TRBV28; the D gene could be TRBD1 or TRBD2 (7 bases each). Specimen: blood. The source is a woman aged 40 to 50 with Graves' hyperthyroidism that later progressed to Graves' ophthalmopathy. The DNA for the CDR3 is TGTGCCAGCAGTTTAACAGGGGAGGGTTACAATGAGCAGTTCTTC. Translated: CASSLTGEGYNEQFF.